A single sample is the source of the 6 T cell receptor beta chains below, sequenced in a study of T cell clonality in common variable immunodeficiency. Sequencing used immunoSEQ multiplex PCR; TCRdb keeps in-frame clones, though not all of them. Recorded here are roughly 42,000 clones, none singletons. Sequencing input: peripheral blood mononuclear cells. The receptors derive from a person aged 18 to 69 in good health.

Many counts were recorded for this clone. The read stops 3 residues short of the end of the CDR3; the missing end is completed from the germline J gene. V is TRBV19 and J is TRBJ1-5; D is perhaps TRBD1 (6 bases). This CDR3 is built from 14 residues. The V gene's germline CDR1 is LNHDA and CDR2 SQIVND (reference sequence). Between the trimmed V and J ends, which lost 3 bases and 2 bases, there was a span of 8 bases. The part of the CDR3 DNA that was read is TGTGCCAGTAGTATGGCAGGGGGCAATCAGCCC. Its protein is CASSMAGGNQP. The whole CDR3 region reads CASSMAGGNQPQHF.

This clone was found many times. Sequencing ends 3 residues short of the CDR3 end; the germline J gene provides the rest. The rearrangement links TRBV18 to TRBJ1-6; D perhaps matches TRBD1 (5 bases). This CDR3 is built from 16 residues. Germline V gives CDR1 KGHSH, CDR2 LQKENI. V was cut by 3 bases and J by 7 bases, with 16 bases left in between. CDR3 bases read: TGTGCCAGCTCACCCACAGGTTCGGGACTGAATTCACCC. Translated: CASSPTGSGLNSP. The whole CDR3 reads CASSPTGSGLNSPLHF.

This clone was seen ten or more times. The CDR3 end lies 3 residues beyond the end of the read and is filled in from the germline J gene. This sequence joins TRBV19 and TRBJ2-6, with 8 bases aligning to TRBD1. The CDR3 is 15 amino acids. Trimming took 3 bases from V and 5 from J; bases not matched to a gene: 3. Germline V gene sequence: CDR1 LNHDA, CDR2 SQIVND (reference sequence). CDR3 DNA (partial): TGTGCCAGTAGTATCGGACAGGGAAGGGCCAACGTC. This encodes CASSIGQGRANV. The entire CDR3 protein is CASSIGQGRANVLTF.

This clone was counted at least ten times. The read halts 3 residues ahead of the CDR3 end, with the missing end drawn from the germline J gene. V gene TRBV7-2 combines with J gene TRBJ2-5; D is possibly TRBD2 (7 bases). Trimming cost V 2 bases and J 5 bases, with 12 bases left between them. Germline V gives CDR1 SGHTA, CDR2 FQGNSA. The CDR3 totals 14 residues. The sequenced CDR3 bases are TGTGCCAGCAGCTTACGGGGGGCCAGTGAGACC. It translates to CASSLRGASET. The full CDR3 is CASSLRGASETQYF.

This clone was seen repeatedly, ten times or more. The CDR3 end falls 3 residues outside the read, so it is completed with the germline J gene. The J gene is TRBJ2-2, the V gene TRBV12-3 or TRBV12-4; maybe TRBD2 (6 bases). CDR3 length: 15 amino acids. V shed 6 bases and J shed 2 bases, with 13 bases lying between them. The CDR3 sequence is CASRGGEINTGELFF. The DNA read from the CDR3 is TGTGCCAGCAGGGGGGGAGAGATTAACACCGGGGAG.

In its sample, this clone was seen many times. CDR3 in amino acids: CASGASRERNQPQHF. The part of the CDR3 DNA that was read is TGTGCTAGTGGTGCCTCCAGGGAACGGAATCAGCCC. The rearrangement uses TRBV12-5 and TRBJ1-5; D perhaps matches TRBD1 (5 bases). The read ends 3 residues early relative to the CDR3; the germline J gene fills the gap. The V gene lost 5 bases and the J gene lost 4 bases, with 15 bases spanning the gap. The CDR3 has 15 amino acids. The V gene's germline CDR1 is LGHNT and CDR2 FRNRAP.